The 25 T cell receptor beta chains below were found in one sample sequenced in a study of PD-1 blockade in mismatch repair-deficient tumors. Here immunoSEQ multiplex PCR was the method, and the copy in TCRdb shows in-frame clones only, minus some. The data hold about 120,000 clones, with roughly 80% observed a single time. The sample here was peripheral blood, taken roughly 13 months after starting pembrolizumab. The receptors derive from an adult with mismatch repair-deficient cancer.

The count of this clone is one. This CDR3 is CASSLGVRGYEQYF. In DNA, the CDR3 is TGTGCCAGCAGCTTAGGTGTCCGGGGGTACGAGCAGTACTTC. The gene calls are TRBV7-3 and TRBJ2-7; a weak D match, TRBD2 (6 bases). V was trimmed by 2 bases and J by 4 bases, leaving 12 bases between them. The CDR3 length is 14 residues. Germline CDR1 SGHTA, CDR2 FQGTGA.

V is TRBV2 and J is TRBJ2-7; D is undetermined. The germline gives CDR1 SNHLY, CDR2 FYNNEI. V was trimmed by 3 bases and J by 3 bases, leaving 9 bases between them. This CDR3 has 13 amino acids. CDR3 amino acids: CASSDRLNYEQYF. The DNA of the CDR3 is TGTGCCAGCAGTGACAGGTTGAACTACGAGCAGTACTTC.

This clone was observed a single time. The gene calls are TRBV18 and TRBJ2-5; the D call may be TRBD1 or TRBD2 (5 bases each). The CDR3 runs 16 residues. CDR1 and CDR2 (germline): KGHSH, LQKENI. The ends were cut back, 6 bases at V and 3 bases at J, with 20 bases in the middle. CDR3 sequence reads: CASSTGTPLREETQYF. The DNA for the CDR3 is TGTGCCAGCTCGACCGGGACCCCGTTGAGGGAAGAGACCCAGTACTTC.

The chain carries TRBV5-8 and TRBJ1-4, with D possibly matching TRBD1 (5 bases). CDR1 is SGHTS and CDR2 is YDEGEE in the germline V gene. The V end lost 0 bases, the J end lost 0 bases, and 18 bases lay between the germline ends. The CDR3 is 19 residues long. CDR3 loop: CASSLVPGKAWATNEKLFF. DNA of the CDR3: TGTGCCAGCAGCTTGGTCCCAGGGAAAGCGTGGGCAACTAATGAAAAACTGTTTTTT. The full variable domain, its missing parts supplied by reference TRBV5-8 and TRBJ1-4, is EAGVTQSPTHLIKTRGQQATLRCSPISGHTSVYWYQQALGLGLQFLLWYDEGEERNRGNFPPRFSGRQFPNYSSELNVNALELEDSALYLCASSLVPGKAWATNEKLFFGSGTQLSVL.

This chain connects TRBV6-5 to TRBJ2-1; D possibly uses TRBD1 or TRBD2 (5 bases each). Per germline, CDR1 MNHEY and CDR2 SVGAGI. This CDR3 region has 15 residues. V was clipped by 6 bases and J by 13 bases, with 25 bases between them. The CDR3 sequence is CASSLAGTLSDKQFF. In DNA form, the CDR3 reads TGTGCCAGCAGCTTAGCCGGGACCCTAAGCGATAAACAGTTCTTC.

The genes are TRBV27 and TRBJ2-1, with TRBD2 identical over 10 bases. J gave up 2 bases and V 5 bases, and 9 bases lay outside the gene matches. CDR1 and CDR2 (germline): MNHEY, SMNVEV (reference sequence). This CDR3 region has 17 residues. CDR3 loop: CASSPLAGDRTYNEQFF. The CDR3 DNA reads TGTGCCAGCAGTCCCCTAGCGGGAGATCGCACCTACAATGAGCAGTTCTTC.

This clone appeared a single time. The V and J genes are TRBV27 and TRBJ1-5, with a weak D call TRBD1 (5 bases). CDR3 size: 12 residues. CDR1 is MNHEY and CDR2 is SMNVEV in the germline V gene (reference sequence). The CDR3 DNA reads as TGTGGCATAGAGGGGCCCGTTCAGCCCCAGCATTTT. It is translated as CGIEGPVQPQHF.

The J gene is TRBJ1-1, the V gene TRBV9; no clear D gene. The CDR3 totals 15 residues. From germline, CDR1 is SGDLS and CDR2 YYNGEE. Trimming left V 0 bases short and J 1 base short, with 10 bases between. The chain's CDR3 is CASSVEGRSNTEAFF. Here the CDR3 DNA reads TGTGCCAGCAGCGTAGAGGGCAGATCGAACACTGAAGCTTTCTTT.

The chain employs TRBV4-1 and TRBJ2-7; a weak D match, TRBD2 (5 bases). CDR3 size: 15 residues. The V gene's germline CDR1 is MGHRA and CDR2 YSYEKL. Deletions cut 1 base from V and 3 bases from J, with 13 bases between. CDR3 DNA: TGCGCCAGCAGCCAAGGTGAGGGAGCGGTCTACGAGCAGTACTTC. It encodes CASSQGEGAVYEQYF.

This chain joins TRBV5-1 and TRBJ2-4, with D perhaps being TRBD1 or TRBD2 (6 bases each). Germline CDR1 SGHRS, CDR2 YFSETQ. The CDR3 length is 14 residues. Trimming left V 6 bases short and J 5 bases short, with 15 bases between. The CDR3 DNA reads as TGCGCCAGCATCCTCCCGGGGGCGCAAAACATTCAGTACTTC. Translation gives CASILPGAQNIQYF.

The V and J genes are TRBV5-6 and TRBJ2-1; no clear D. The length of the CDR3 is 12 residues. V was cut by 0 bases and J by 9 bases, with 7 bases left in between. Germline V gives CDR1 SGHDT, CDR2 YYEEEE. The CDR3: CASSLGPGEQFF. The CDR3 nucleotides are TGTGCCAGCAGCTTGGGGCCAGGTGAGCAGTTCTTC.

The V call is TRBV7-2, the J call TRBJ1-2, with D possibly TRBD1 on 6 matching bases. The CDR3 runs to 16 residues. Germline CDR1 reads SGHTA; CDR2 reads FQGNSA. V gave up 3 bases and J gave up 3 bases, with 17 bases separating them. The CDR3 DNA reads TGTGCCAGCAGCTTTAGGTATCCCGCAGGGGACTATGGCTACACCTTC. Translation gives CASSFRYPAGDYGYTF.

V gene TRBV5-4 combines with J gene TRBJ2-2; D gene uncertain. V was cut by 3 bases and J by 5 bases, with 20 bases left in between. CDR3 size: 17 residues. The germline V gene encodes CDR1 SGHNT and CDR2 YYREEE (reference sequence). Here the CDR3 reads CASSSSVGQWGTGELFF. In DNA form, the CDR3 reads TGTGCCAGCAGCTCCTCAGTGGGTCAATGGGGAACCGGGGAGCTGTTTTTT.

The V call is TRBV15, the J call TRBJ2-2; D is unresolved. The CDR3 has 24 amino acids. Germline-derived CDR1 and CDR2 are LNHNV and YYDKDF (reference sequence). V lost 7 bases, J lost 6 bases, and 45 bases lay in between. The CDR3: CATNLRMPLSYDVVPFGGSGELFF. Here the CDR3 DNA reads TGTGCCACCAACCTCCGGATGCCTCTCTCCTACGACGTTGTTCCGTTCGGTGGGTCCGGGGAGCTGTTTTTT.

The V and J genes are TRBV7-8 and TRBJ2-1; D uncertain. The CDR3 runs 14 residues. Germline V gives CDR1 SGHVS, CDR2 FQNEAQ. V was trimmed by 1 base and J by 10 bases, leaving 14 bases between them. The CDR3 loop is CASSLELVNLEQFF. CDR3 DNA: TGTGCCAGCAGCTTAGAACTCGTGAACCTAGAGCAGTTCTTC.

J is TRBJ2-5 and V is TRBV2; TRBD2 matches 13 bases. The J call may be mistaken, given a closer DNA end match to TRBJ2-7. The germline gives CDR1 SNHLY, CDR2 FYNNEI. The CDR3 contains 15 residues. CDR3 DNA: TGTGCCAGCCGTAGGGGACTAGCGGGAAGACACGAGCAGTACTTC. It is translated as CASRRGLAGRHEQYF.

This chain connects TRBV15 to TRBJ1-5, with D hard to call. CDR1 LNHNV and CDR2 YYDKDF come from the germline V gene (reference sequence). The V end was cut by 0 bases, the J end by 10 bases, with 13 bases between. This CDR3 spans 14 amino acids. CDR3 DNA: TGTGCCACCAGCAGAGATAATATTCGGGATCCCCAGCATTTT. Encoded protein: CATSRDNIRDPQHF.

A note on this clone: An end of the junction does not agree with germline; a read error may underlie this. This chain uses TRBV7-8 with TRBJ2-7; 7 bases map to TRBD2. This CDR3 has 18 residues. Germline values: CDR1 SGHVS, CDR2 FQNEAQ. In nucleotides, the CDR3 is TGTGCCAGCAGCTTAGCGCTACTTGGAGCGGGAATCTCCCACGAGCAGTACTTC. This translates into CASSLALLGAGISHEQYF.

V is TRBV6-6 and J is TRBJ2-3; the match to TRBD1 covers 8 bases. The CDR3 is 15 residues long. After removal of 6 bases from V and 3 bases from J, the junction contained 8 bases not matched to a gene. The germline CDR1 and CDR2 sequences are MNHNY and SVGAGI (reference sequence). The CDR3 loop is CASRAGGRRTDTQYF. CDR3 nucleotides: TGTGCCAGCAGAGCAGGGGGCCGGAGAACAGATACGCAGTATTTT.

The chain recombines TRBV10-3 with TRBJ2-7; 9 bases are a match to TRBD1. Germline V gene data show CDR1 as ENHRY and CDR2 as SYGVKD. With V trimmed by 3 bases and J by 5 bases, 5 bases remained unmatched. The CDR3 extends over 14 amino acids. CDR3 residues: CAISDGTGSNEQYF. The DNA for the CDR3 is TGTGCCATCAGTGACGGGACAGGGAGTAACGAGCAGTACTTC.

The gene calls are TRBV5-8 and TRBJ1-2; D unclear. The germline gives CDR1 SGHTS, CDR2 YDEGEE. This CDR3 comprises 18 residues. The V end was cut by 1 base, the J end by 3 bases, with 22 bases between. The CDR3 DNA reads as TGTGCCAGCAGCTTGATGAAGCCCGGATGGGGTGTAGACTATGGCTACACCTTC. This encodes CASSLMKPGWGVDYGYTF.

This chain uses TRBV19 with TRBJ1-4, with D possibly TRBD1 on 6 matching bases. Germline CDR1 LNHDA, CDR2 SQIVND (reference sequence). CDR3 size: 15 residues. Trimming cost V 5 bases and J 8 bases, with 18 bases left between them. The CDR3, as DNA: TGTGCCAGTAGTGCTCCGGGGGGGCGTGGGGAAAAACTGTTTTTT. Residues: CASSAPGGRGEKLFF.

This clone was detected only once. V is TRBV5-8 and J is TRBJ2-5; 10 bases are a match to TRBD1. With V trimmed by 0 bases and J by 4 bases, 18 bases remained unmatched. This CDR3 contains 20 residues. Germline V gene lookup returns CDR1 SGHTS and CDR2 YDEGEE. The CDR3 region is CASSLGFGGQGPLQGETQYF. The CDR3 nucleotides read TGTGCCAGCAGCTTGGGCTTTGGGGGACAGGGGCCCCTCCAGGGAGAGACCCAGTACTTC.

Points on this clone: One end of the junction varies from germline; a read error may be responsible. The chain combines TRBV7-7 with TRBJ2-7; 10 nucleotides agree with TRBD2. In germline, CDR1 is SSHAT, CDR2 FNYEAQ (reference sequence). The CDR3 runs to 14 residues. The CDR3 DNA sequence: TGTGCTAGCAGCCTAAGCGGGGGGGGCAGTGAGCAGTACTTC. Translating gives CASSLSGGGSEQYF.

The rearrangement joins TRBV4-2 to TRBJ1-5; tentative D call: TRBD1 (5 bases). Trimming stripped 5 bases from V and 6 bases from J, with 17 bases between. Germline loops: CDR1 LGHNA, CDR2 YNFKEQ. This CDR3 comprises 15 residues. The CDR3 nucleotides read TGTGCCAGCAGCACTGACGCGGGGGTTGGTCAGCCCCAGCATTTT. Translated, it gives CASSTDAGVGQPQHF.